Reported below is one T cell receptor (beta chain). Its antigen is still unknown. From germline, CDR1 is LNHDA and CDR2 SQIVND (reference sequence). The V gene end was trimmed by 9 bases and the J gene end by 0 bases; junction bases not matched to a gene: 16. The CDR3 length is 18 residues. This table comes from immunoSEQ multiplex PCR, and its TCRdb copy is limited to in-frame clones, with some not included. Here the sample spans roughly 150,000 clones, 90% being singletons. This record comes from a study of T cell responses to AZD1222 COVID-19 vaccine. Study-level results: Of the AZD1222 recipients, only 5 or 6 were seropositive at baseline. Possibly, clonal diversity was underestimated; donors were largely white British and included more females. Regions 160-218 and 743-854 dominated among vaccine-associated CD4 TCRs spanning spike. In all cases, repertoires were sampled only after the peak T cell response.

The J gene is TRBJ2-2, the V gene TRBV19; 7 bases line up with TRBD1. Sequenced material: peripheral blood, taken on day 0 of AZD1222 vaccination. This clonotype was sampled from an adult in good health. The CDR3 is CASQITRDSDPNTGELFF. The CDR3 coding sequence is TGTGCCAGCCAAATAACCCGGGACAGCGACCCGAACACCGGGGAGCTGTTTTTT.